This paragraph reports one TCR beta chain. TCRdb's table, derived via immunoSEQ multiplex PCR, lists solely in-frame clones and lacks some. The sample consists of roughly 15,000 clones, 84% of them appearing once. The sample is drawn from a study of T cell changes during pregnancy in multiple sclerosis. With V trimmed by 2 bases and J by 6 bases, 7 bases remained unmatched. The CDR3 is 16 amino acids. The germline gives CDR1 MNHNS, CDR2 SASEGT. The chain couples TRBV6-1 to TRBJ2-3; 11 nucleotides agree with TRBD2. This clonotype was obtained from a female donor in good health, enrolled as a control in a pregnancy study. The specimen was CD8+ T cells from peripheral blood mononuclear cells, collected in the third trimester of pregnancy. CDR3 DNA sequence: TGTGCCAGCAGTGAAATTAGCGGGGGGGGTTGGGATACGCAGTATTTT. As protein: CASSEISGGGWDTQYF.